The T cell receptor beta chain under discussion was sequenced for a study of patients and donors after allogeneic stem cell transplantation. TCRdb recomputed calls from the RT-PCR reads with MiXCR, one row per CDR3 protein. This table holds roughly 880,000 distinct CDR3 sequences, about 20% found once. In its sample, this clonotype was seen a few times. The receptor's source is a human donor who was either an allogeneic HSCT recipient or a stem cell or donor lymphocyte infusion donor (not recorded which). It is not recorded whose cells these are; they may come from a transplant donor. Sequencing was performed on blood, either unsorted or a sorted T cell fraction (not recorded which).

The CDR3 sequence is CASRPQGTPYNEQFF. In DNA form, the CDR3 reads TGTGCCAGTAGACCCCAGGGGACCCCATACAATGAGCAGTTCTTC. The chain uses TRBV19 and TRBJ2-1, with D possibly matching TRBD1 (6 bases). V lost 6 bases and J 4 bases, leaving 16 bases between the germline ends. The germline V gene encodes CDR1 LNHDA and CDR2 SQIVND (reference sequence). The CDR3 is 15 amino acids.